This T cell receptor beta chain appears in the sequencing data of a study of cytomegalovirus exposure and HLA in healthy donors. Broader study findings: Cytomegalovirus association was assigned to 150 to 200 TCR beta chains.

PCR employed 60 Vbeta and 13 Jbeta primers. Method: immunoSEQ multiplex PCR; TCRdb's copy keeps in-frame clones and lacks some. The sample gives about 83,000 clones, around 71% of which show up once; around 8% is in the top ten. Trimming removed 2 bases at V and 5 bases at J, with 12 bases between. CDR3 size: 13 residues. Germline V CDR1 and CDR2: GTSNPN, SVGIG (reference sequence). With respect to this clone: Its specificity is unknown.

This clonotype originated in a man in his 60s in good health and CMV-seronegative. The chain combines TRBV30 with TRBJ2-5; a possible D gene is TRBD1 (6 bases). Sequencing was performed on PBMCs. The CDR3 bases are TGTGCCTGGAGTAGTGGGGGCCAGGAGACCCAGTACTTC. Encoded protein: CAWSSGGQETQYF.